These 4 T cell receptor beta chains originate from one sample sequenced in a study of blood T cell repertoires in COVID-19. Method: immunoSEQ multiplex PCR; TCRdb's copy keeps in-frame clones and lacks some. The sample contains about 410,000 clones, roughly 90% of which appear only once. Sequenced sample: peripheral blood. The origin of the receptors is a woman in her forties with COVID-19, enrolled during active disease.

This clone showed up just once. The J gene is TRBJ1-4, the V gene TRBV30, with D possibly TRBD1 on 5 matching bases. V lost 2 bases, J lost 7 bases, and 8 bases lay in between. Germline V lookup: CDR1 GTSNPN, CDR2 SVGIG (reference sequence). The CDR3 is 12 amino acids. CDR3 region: CAWSRGGEKLFF. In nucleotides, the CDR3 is TGTGCCTGGAGTAGGGGAGGTGAAAAACTGTTTTTT. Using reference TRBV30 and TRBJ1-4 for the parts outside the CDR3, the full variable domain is SQTIHQWPATLVQPVGSPLSLECTVEGTSNPNLYWYRQAAGRGLQLLFYSVGIGQISSEVPQNLSASRPQDRQFILSSKKLLLSDSGFYLCAWSRGGEKLFFGSGTQLSVL.

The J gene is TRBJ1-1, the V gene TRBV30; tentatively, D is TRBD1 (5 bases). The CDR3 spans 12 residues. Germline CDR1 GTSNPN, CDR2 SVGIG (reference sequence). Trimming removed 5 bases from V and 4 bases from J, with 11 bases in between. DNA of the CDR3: TGTGCCTGGGGCCGGGGGATCACTGAAGCTTTCTTT. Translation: CAWGRGITEAFF.

The DNA of the CDR3 is TGTGCCAGCAACTCACTCCTCCGTGGGACAGGGGGGGACCGGGGTGAAAAACTGTTTTTT. Translation: CASNSLLRGTGGDRGEKLFF. The V call is TRBV28, the J call TRBJ1-4; 11 bases match TRBD1. Germline lookup yields CDR1 MDHEN and CDR2 SYDVKM. V gave up 7 bases and J gave up 7 bases; unmatched junction bases: 23. The CDR3 is made up of 20 amino acids.

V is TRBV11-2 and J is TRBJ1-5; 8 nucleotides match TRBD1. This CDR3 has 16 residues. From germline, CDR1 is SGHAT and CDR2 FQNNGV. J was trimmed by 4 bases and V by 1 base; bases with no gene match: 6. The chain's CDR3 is CASSLAAGGGNQPQHF. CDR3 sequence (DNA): TGTGCCAGCAGCTTAGCGGCAGGGGGCGGGAATCAGCCCCAGCATTTT.